The rows below give T cell receptor beta chains drawn from one sample of a study of shared clonotypes between healthy human individuals. Clones were read by immunoSEQ multiplex PCR, and TCRdb kept only the in-frame ones, dropping some. The table shows about 490,000 clones, with 76% occurring only once. The specimen sequenced was PBMCs. The receptors come from a woman aged 40 to 50 in good health. Some clones in this sample may be carry-over from other donors' samples. CDR3s include the opening cysteine and the closing phenylalanine or tryptophan.

J	V	CDR3
TRBJ2-6	TRBV5-6	CASSLPTGSGANVLTF
TRBJ1-5	TRBV6-1	CASSEWGQGFGNQPQHF
TRBJ2-7	TRBV7-2	CASSRRGDVIGQYF
TRBJ1-1	TRBV27	CASSMTSRGTEAFF
TRBJ2-3	TRBV18	CASSLWVSGSTDTQYF
TRBJ1-6	TRBV18	CASSPEQGPLNNSPLHF
TRBJ2-3	TRBV7-7	CASSPTSSTDTQYF
TRBJ2-1	TRBV7-9	CASSPRDNIIGEQFF
TRBJ2-1	TRBV7-3	CASSPTRDPRYNEQFF
TRBJ1-1	TRBV7-2	CASSLADQAFF
TRBJ2-2	TRBV6-1	CASTLRNTGELFF
TRBJ1-3	TRBV7-9	CASSHYALRGRGNTIYF